The following is a TCR beta chain sequence with its context. Per germline, CDR1 DFQATT and CDR2 SNEGSKA (reference sequence). CDR3 length: 15 residues. The trim removed 5 bases at V and 0 bases at J, leaving 9 bases unmatched. These data are taken from a study of T-cell reconstitution after alpha-beta-depleted transplantation in children. Unique molecular identifiers tagged the TCRbeta library. Using its own MiXCR run on the PCR reads, TCRdb lists one record per CDR3 protein. The repertoire holds fewer than 700,000 distinct CDR3 sequences, with 13% as singletons. The sequences come from PBMCs, mostly from graft donor cells, collected 360 days after TCRalphabeta/CD19-depleted stem cell transplant. The chain links TRBV20-1 to TRBJ2-7, with 8 bases lining up with TRBD1. The TCR sequence derives from a male patient between 10 and 17 years old who had a stem cell transplant for acute myeloid leukemia, so the T cells may come from the graft donor. The CDR3 sequence: CSASQGATSSYEQYF. The CDR3 region has the DNA TGCAGTGCTTCCCAGGGGGCGACTAGCTCCTACGAGCAGTACTTC.